The 26 T cell receptor beta chains presented below share a single source sample, sequenced in a study of T cells in women clearing cervical HPV infection. Sequencing was performed with immunoSEQ multiplex PCR; in TCRdb, only in-frame clones are kept and a portion is missing. The sample's table shows roughly 23,000 clones. The sequencing sample was made of blood buffy coat. These receptors were taken from a woman between 18 and 70 years old with a cervical HPV16 infection that either progressed to CIN3+ or cleared (not recorded which).

With respect to this clone: The read terminates 3 residues before the CDR3 end, so the remaining end is supplied by the germline J gene. This chain joins TRBV27 and TRBJ2-7, with 10 positions matching TRBD2. CDR3 size: 15 residues. Per the germline V gene, CDR1 is MNHEY and CDR2 is SMNVEV (reference sequence). V was clipped by 6 bases and J by 6 bases; unmatched bases: 11. CDR3 DNA (partial): TGTGCCAGCAGCCACCAGCGGGAGGGCCCAGCCGAG. This sequence encodes CASSHQREGPAE. The whole CDR3 protein is CASSHQREGPAEQYF.

On this clone itself: The observed sequence ends 3 residues before the CDR3 terminus, with the missing tail filled in from the germline J gene. The rearrangement uses TRBV6-1 and TRBJ2-7; 10 bases line up with TRBD2. The CDR3 spans 15 residues. The V gene's germline CDR1 is MNHNS and CDR2 SASEGT. Trimming removed 4 bases from V and 3 bases from J; junction bases left unmatched: 6. The DNA read from the CDR3 is TGTGCCAGCAGTGGACCTAGCGGGAGAGTCTACGAG. This encodes CASSGPSGRVYE. In full, the CDR3 reads CASSGPSGRVYEQYF.

On this clone: The CDR3 goes on 3 residues after the read ends, and that part is filled in from the germline J gene. V usage is TRBV7-9 and J usage is TRBJ2-1; 7 bases fit TRBD1. CDR1 and CDR2 (germline): SEHNR, FQNEAQ (reference sequence). CDR3 size: 15 residues. J gave up 6 bases and V 4 bases, and 9 bases lay outside the gene matches. Incomplete CDR3 DNA: TGTGCCAGCAGCTCCCTGACAGGGAGTCTCAATGAG. Residues: CASSSLTGSLNE. Given in full, the CDR3 is CASSSLTGSLNEQFF.

This clone counts as medium-sized by frequency. The CDR3 extends 3 residues past the end of the read, so its final part is completed from the germline J gene. The rearrangement joins TRBV29-1 to TRBJ2-3, with D perhaps matching TRBD1 (6 bases). From germline, CDR1 is SQVTM and CDR2 ANQGSEA. CDR3 size: 13 residues. V was cut by 1 base and J by 2 bases, with 7 bases left in between. CDR3: CSVEGQVTDTQYF. CDR3 bases read: TGCAGCGTTGAAGGACAGGTCACAGATACG.

The CDR3 reads CASRLRFWNTGELFF. CDR3 DNA, as far as it was read: TGTGCCAGCAGACTAAGATTTTGGAACACCGGGGAG. The chain carries TRBV5-8 and TRBJ2-2, with unresolved D. The CDR3 end falls 3 residues outside the read, so it is completed with the germline J gene. The CDR3 contains 15 residues. Per the germline V gene, CDR1 is SGHTS and CDR2 is YDEGEE. The V end lost 5 bases, the J end lost 1 base, and 12 bases lay between the germline ends.

Concerning this clone itself: With the read ending 3 residues before the CDR3 end, the germline J gene is used to fill in that end. V and J are TRBV11-3 and TRBJ2-7; 7 bases fit TRBD1. The CDR3 loop spans 13 amino acids. V was clipped by 4 bases and J by 5 bases; unmatched bases: 5. Germline V gene data show CDR1 as SGHNT and CDR2 as YENEEA. Partial CDR3 DNA: TGTGCCAGCAGCTCCGGACAGGACGACGAG. Its protein is CASSSGQDDE. In full, the CDR3 is CASSSGQDDEQYF.

On this clone itself: Read data end 3 residues before the CDR3 end; the end is taken from the germline J gene. The rearrangement uses TRBV20-1 and TRBJ2-7; D uncertain. This CDR3 comprises 12 residues. V gave up 5 bases and J gave up 3 bases, with 11 bases separating them. The V gene's germline CDR1 is DFQATT and CDR2 SNEGSKA (reference sequence). The CDR3 loop reads CSAAAGSYEQYF. The sequenced CDR3 bases are TGCAGTGCTGCAGCAGGAAGCTACGAG.

With regard to this clone: Read data end 3 residues before the CDR3 end; the end is taken from the germline J gene. This chain connects TRBV20-1 to TRBJ1-1; D call uncertain. The CDR3 runs to 13 residues. The germline V and J ends were trimmed by 5 bases and 0 bases, with 10 bases remaining between them. Germline V lookup: CDR1 DFQATT, CDR2 SNEGSKA (reference sequence). CDR3 sequence: CSAGRTMNTEAFF. The covered CDR3 bases are TGCAGTGCTGGCAGGACTATGAACACTGAA.

On this clone itself: The read halts 3 residues ahead of the CDR3 end, with the missing end drawn from the germline J gene. The chain is built from TRBV2 and TRBJ2-7; TRBD1 matches at 12 bases. V dropped 0 bases and J dropped 3; count of bases not matched to a gene: 3. The CDR3 spans 16 residues. Germline CDR1 reads SNHLY; CDR2 reads FYNNEI. The sequenced CDR3 bases are TGTGCCAGCAGTGAAGCGGGACAGGGGGCGGACTACGAG. Translation: CASSEAGQGADYE. The whole CDR3 reads CASSEAGQGADYEQYF.

CDR3 DNA, as far as it was read: TGTGCCAGCTCACCGACAGTAACCGGAGATACG. Its translation is CASSPTVTGDT. The entire CDR3 is CASSPTVTGDTQYF. V is TRBV18 and J is TRBJ2-3, with D tentatively TRBD1 (5 bases). The read terminates 3 residues before the CDR3 end, so the remaining end is supplied by the germline J gene. This CDR3 comprises 14 residues. Germline CDR1 and CDR2: KGHSH and LQKENI. V lost 3 bases, J lost 5 bases, and 12 bases lay in between.

Of note for this clone: The read halts 3 residues ahead of the CDR3 end, with the missing end drawn from the germline J gene. The chain employs TRBV18 and TRBJ2-7; no clear D gene. Per the germline V gene, CDR1 is KGHSH and CDR2 is LQKENI. Trimming stripped 0 bases from V and 3 bases from J, with 9 bases between. This CDR3 spans 14 amino acids. The CDR3 sequence: CASSPPYPYYEQYF. Partial CDR3 DNA: TGTGCCAGCTCACCACCGTATCCCTACTACGAG.

About this clone: The read stops 3 residues short of the end of the CDR3; the missing end is completed from the germline J gene. The chain links TRBV20-1 to TRBJ2-7; 8 nucleotides align to TRBD1. Germline loops: CDR1 DFQATT, CDR2 SNEGSKA (reference sequence). J was trimmed by 0 bases and V by 5 bases; bases with no gene match: 6. This CDR3 comprises 14 residues. The CDR3 protein is CSADTGGYSYEQYF. The covered CDR3 bases are TGCAGTGCTGATACAGGGGGATACTCCTACGAG.

Comments on this clone: The sequence runs out 3 residues before the end of the CDR3; the remainder is reconstructed from the germline J gene. V and J are TRBV2 and TRBJ2-1, with 10 bases identical to TRBD2. This CDR3 spans 16 amino acids. Trimming took 2 bases from V and 7 from J; bases not matched to a gene: 8. Germline CDR1 SNHLY, CDR2 FYNNEI. The sequenced CDR3 bases are TGTGCCAGCAGTGAATCCCTCAGCGGGGGGGCAAATGAG. It translates to CASSESLSGGANE. The entire CDR3 is CASSESLSGGANEQFF. Complete variable domain (other parts from reference TRBV2 and TRBJ2-1): EPEVTQTPSHQVTQMGQEVILRCVPISNHLYFYWYRQILGQKVEFLVSFYNNEISEKSEIFDDQFSVERPDGSNFTLKIRSTKLEDSAMYFCASSESLSGGANEQFFGPGTRLTVL.

As for this clone: With the read ending 3 residues before the CDR3 end, the germline J gene is used to fill in that end. V is TRBV5-1 and J is TRBJ1-2; D might be TRBD1 (5 bases). This CDR3 is built from 14 residues. Deletions cut 5 bases from V and 0 bases from J, with 11 bases between. Germline V gene sequence: CDR1 SGHRS, CDR2 YFSETQ. This CDR3 reads CASRPTASNYGYTF. Partial CDR3 DNA: TGCGCCAGCAGACCGACAGCCTCTAACTATGGC.

CDR3 amino acids: CASSSGQYNEQFF. The sequenced part of the CDR3 DNA is TGTGCCAGCAGCTCAGGACAGTACAATGAG. The chain joins TRBV7-9 to TRBJ2-1, with D tentatively TRBD1 (6 bases). The read gets to within 3 residues of the CDR3 end, and the germline J gene fills in the rest. The V and J ends lost 4 bases and 4 bases respectively, with 8 bases between them. CDR3 length equals 13 residues. The germline gives CDR1 SEHNR, CDR2 FQNEAQ (reference sequence).

For this clone: The read halts 3 residues ahead of the CDR3 end, with the missing end drawn from the germline J gene. This chain uses TRBV5-4 with TRBJ2-3, with a tentative D call TRBD2 (5 bases). Germline-derived CDR1 and CDR2 are SGHNT and YYREEE (reference sequence). The V end lost 3 bases, the J end lost 7 bases, and 15 bases lay between the germline ends. This CDR3 comprises 14 residues. CDR3: CASSSRGVVNTQYF. The part of the CDR3 DNA that was read is TGTGCCAGCAGCTCCCGGGGAGTGGTAAATACG.

In regard to this clone: The CDR3 end falls 3 residues outside the read, so it is completed with the germline J gene. V gene TRBV10-3 combines with J gene TRBJ2-4, with 10 bases lining up with TRBD1. CDR1 is ENHRY and CDR2 is SYGVKD in the germline V gene. After removal of 8 bases from V and 8 bases from J, the junction contained 9 bases not matched to a gene. The CDR3 has 14 amino acids. CDR3 bases read: TGTGCCATCTGGACAGGGGGAAATAACGACATT. Translation gives CAIWTGGNNDI. The full CDR3 protein is CAIWTGGNNDIQYF.

With regard to this clone: Sequencing ends 3 residues short of the CDR3 end; the germline J gene provides the rest. The chain employs TRBV20-1 and TRBJ2-3; 12 bases are shared with TRBD1. CDR1 and CDR2 from the germline V gene are DFQATT and SNEGSKA (reference sequence). The V and J ends lost 0 bases and 6 bases, in that order; junction bases with no gene match: 13. The CDR3 runs to 18 residues. The CDR3 reads CSARDWGLPGQGADTQYF. The DNA read from the CDR3 is TGCAGTGCTAGAGATTGGGGTCTACCGGGACAGGGGGCGGATACG.

As regards this clone: Read sequence stops 3 residues before the CDR3 end, and the germline J gene provides the missing end. V is TRBV5-1 and J is TRBJ2-5, with TRBD1 identical over 12 bases. This CDR3 is built from 15 residues. Germline trimming cut 2 bases from V and 3 bases from J; bases unmatched to any gene: 2. Per germline, CDR1 SGHRS and CDR2 YFSETQ. The sequenced CDR3 bases are TGCGCCAGCAGCTTAGGGACAGGGGGCGAAGAGACC. Its protein is CASSLGTGGEET. In full, the CDR3 reads CASSLGTGGEETQYF.

With regard to this clone: Coverage ceases 3 residues before the CDR3 finishes, and the germline J gene fills in the end. J is TRBJ1-2 and V is TRBV5-1; 7 bases match TRBD1. Trimming took 4 bases from V and 7 from J; bases not matched to a gene: 4. CDR3 length equals 12 residues. Germline values: CDR1 SGHRS, CDR2 YFSETQ. The CDR3 bases that were read are TGCGCCAGCAGCGTTGACAGGGTTGGC. Protein: CASSVDRVG. The full CDR3 protein reads CASSVDRVGYTF.

Worth noting for this clone: From the germline J gene comes the end of the CDR3, since the read stops 3 residues before it. The chain uses TRBV29-1 and TRBJ1-3, with D possibly matching TRBD1 (6 bases). Trimming stripped 5 bases from V and 0 bases from J, with 11 bases between. CDR1 and CDR2 (germline): SQVTM, ANQGSEA. This CDR3 contains 14 residues. CDR3 sequence: CSVTQGGSGNTIYF. CDR3 bases read: TGCAGCGTTACACAGGGCGGCTCTGGAAACACC.

This CDR3 is CAWGRGTGGNEKLFF. Incomplete CDR3 DNA: TGTGCCTGGGGCCGGGGGACAGGGGGTAATGAAAAA. The chain combines TRBV30 with TRBJ1-4; TRBD1 aligns across 11 bases. The read falls 3 residues short of the CDR3 end, and the missing part is taken from the germline J gene. Looked up from germline, CDR1 is GTSNPN and CDR2 is SVGIG (reference sequence). There are 15 residues in the CDR3. V gave up 5 bases and J gave up 4 bases; unmatched junction bases: 6.

A remark on this clone: Coverage ceases 3 residues before the CDR3 finishes, and the germline J gene fills in the end. V usage is TRBV2 and J usage is TRBJ1-6; possibly TRBD1 for D (6 bases). The length of the CDR3 is 12 residues. Germline V gene lookup returns CDR1 SNHLY and CDR2 FYNNEI. CDR3 bases read: TGTGCCACCCTAGACAGGTCTTGGCCC. This encodes CATLDRSWP. The complete CDR3 sequence is CATLDRSWPLHF.

As for this clone: With the read ending 3 residues before the CDR3 end, the germline J gene is used to fill in that end. The chain uses TRBV7-8 and TRBJ2-7; the D gene is possibly TRBD1 (5 bases). Trimming left V 6 bases short and J 1 base short, with 13 bases between. Germline CDR1 is SGHVS and CDR2 is FQNEAQ. The CDR3 is 14 amino acids. CDR3 DNA (partial): TGTGCCAGCAGTAGAAACAGGAGATCCTACGAG. Translated: CASSRNRRSYE. The complete CDR3 sequence is CASSRNRRSYEQYF.

The CDR3 is CASRYARGPSSYEQYF. The part of the CDR3 DNA that was read is TGTGCCAGCAGGTACGCCAGGGGGCCAAGCTCCTACGAG. The chain combines TRBV2 with TRBJ2-7; 8 nucleotides align to TRBD1. The sequenced fragment ends 3 residues before the CDR3 boundary, so the rest is inferred from the germline J gene. The junction had 10 bases not matched to a gene; V was cut back by 6 bases and J by 0 bases. Germline V gene lookup returns CDR1 SNHLY and CDR2 FYNNEI. This CDR3 contains 16 residues.

With regard to this clone: The sequence runs out 3 residues before the end of the CDR3; the remainder is reconstructed from the germline J gene. The chain employs TRBV19 and TRBJ1-4; D remains ambiguous. Germline values: CDR1 LNHDA, CDR2 SQIVND (reference sequence). The CDR3 extends over 13 amino acids. Trimming removed 5 bases from V and 8 bases from J, with 12 bases in between. The part of the CDR3 DNA that was read is TGTGCCAGTAGTGTTGGGCGCATAGAAAAA. This codes for CASSVGRIEK. The full-length CDR3 reads as CASSVGRIEKLFF.